Shown below are 30 T cell receptor beta chains from a single sample sequenced in a study of PD-1 blockade in classical Hodgkin lymphoma. Profiled with immunoSEQ multiplex PCR; TCRdb holds only in-frame clones, not every one. The repertoire consists of roughly 68,000 clones, with roughly 92% occurring once and the leading ten covering less than 3.5%. Time point denoted: newly diagnosed, previously untreated cHL patient sample. Sequences were obtained from peripheral blood mononuclear cells (PBMCs). The receptors come from a human donor with classical Hodgkin lymphoma.

The V and J genes are TRBV9 and TRBJ2-2; 11 bases are a match to TRBD1. The junction had 4 bases not matched to a gene; V was cut back by 0 bases and J by 3 bases. CDR3 length: 17 amino acids. The V gene's germline CDR1 is SGDLS and CDR2 YYNGEE. The CDR3 here is CASSVGPGQGDTGELFF. The CDR3 region has the DNA TGTGCCAGCAGCGTAGGCCCGGGACAGGGGGACACCGGGGAGCTGTTTTTT.

The chain has TRBV9 and TRBJ1-2, with TRBD1 identical over 10 bases. The CDR3 spans 14 residues. Germline V gives CDR1 SGDLS, CDR2 YYNGEE. Trimming cost V 6 bases and J 7 bases; bases outside gene matches: 9. The CDR3 reads CASTPGQGRSGYTF. Written as DNA, the CDR3 is TGTGCCAGCACCCCGGGACAGGGGAGGAGTGGCTACACCTTC.

V gene TRBV30 combines with J gene TRBJ1-1; 7 bases line up with TRBD1. The CDR3 has 15 amino acids. Germline V CDR1 and CDR2: GTSNPN, SVGIG (reference sequence). After removal of 0 bases from V and 6 bases from J, the junction contained 10 bases not matched to a gene. In DNA form, the CDR3 reads TGTGCCTGGAGTGTACCCAGCAGGGGGGCTCCTGAAGCTTTCTTT. Its translation is CAWSVPSRGAPEAFF.

The chain is built from TRBV6-1 and TRBJ1-2; D gene unclear. This CDR3 has 11 amino acids. CDR1 and CDR2 from the germline V gene are MNHNS and SASEGT. Trimming shortened V by 7 bases and J by 4 bases, and 7 bases separated the two germline ends. CDR3 protein: CASTLLYGYTF. The CDR3 region has the DNA TGTGCCAGCACCCTTCTCTATGGCTACACCTTC.

V gene TRBV5-1 combines with J gene TRBJ2-6; the D gene is possibly TRBD1 (6 bases). V shed 4 bases and J shed 0 bases, with 14 bases lying between them. CDR1 and CDR2 (germline): SGHRS, YFSETQ. This CDR3 is built from 17 residues. The chain's CDR3 is CASSLATGFSGANVLTF. CDR3 bases: TGCGCCAGCAGCCTGGCGACAGGCTTCTCTGGGGCCAACGTCCTGACTTTC.

This chain uses TRBV6-6 with TRBJ1-2; 7 nucleotides align to TRBD1. The length of the CDR3 is 13 residues. Germline CDR1 reads MNHNY; CDR2 reads SVGAGI (reference sequence). V trimming: 5 bases; J trimming: 4 bases; junction bases outside the gene matches: 4. CDR3 coding DNA: TGTGCCAGCAGTACGGGACAGAGCTATGGCTACACCTTC. It encodes CASSTGQSYGYTF.

The J gene is TRBJ2-7, the V gene TRBV11-1; D perhaps matches TRBD2 (5 bases). Germline CDR1 is SGHAT and CDR2 is FQDESV (reference sequence). The CDR3 totals 13 residues. V shed 4 bases and J shed 5 bases, with 12 bases lying between them. CDR3 sequence (DNA): TGTGCCAGCAGCTCTACCCCCGGGGACGAGCAGTACTTC. This sequence encodes CASSSTPGDEQYF.

This chain joins TRBV19 and TRBJ1-2; D possibly corresponds to TRBD1 (5 bases). Between the trimmed V and J ends, which lost 9 bases and 1 base, there was a span of 15 bases. Per the germline V gene, CDR1 is LNHDA and CDR2 is SQIVND (reference sequence). The CDR3 covers 14 residues. CDR3 sequence: CASIATAVNYGYTF. For the CDR3, the DNA is TGTGCCAGCATCGCGACAGCGGTTAACTATGGCTACACCTTC.

The CDR3 spells CASTASLTADYGYTF. The CDR3 bases are TGTGCCAGCACCGCTTCCCTGACAGCGGACTATGGCTACACCTTC. The gene calls are TRBV7-9 and TRBJ1-2, with D possibly matching TRBD1 (5 bases). The germline gives CDR1 SEHNR, CDR2 FQNEAQ (reference sequence). The length of the CDR3 is 15 residues. The V gene lost 7 bases and the J gene lost 3 bases, with 18 bases spanning the gap.

The chain employs TRBV19 and TRBJ1-3; maybe TRBD1 (5 bases). The CDR3 has 14 residues. Trimming shortened V by 9 bases and J by 0 bases, and 12 bases separated the two germline ends. Germline V lookup: CDR1 LNHDA, CDR2 SQIVND (reference sequence). This CDR3 is CARWDLTSGNTIYF. CDR3 nucleotides: TGTGCCAGATGGGACTTAACCTCTGGAAACACCATATATTTT.

The V call is TRBV1, the J call TRBJ2-1; TRBD2 is taken as the D call from the table, unchecked against the DNA. TRBV1 is given as a pseudogene. This CDR3 spans 20 amino acids. The CDR3 DNA follows: TGCACCAGCAGAACGGAGAATAGCGGGGGGGCAGACACTCCTAACAATGAGCAGTTCTTC. It specifies CTSRTENSGGADTPNNEQFF.

The V call is TRBV2, the J call TRBJ1-3; D unresolved. The germline gives CDR1 SNHLY, CDR2 FYNNEI. The CDR3 length is 12 residues. The V end was cut by 8 bases, the J end by 12 bases, with 17 bases between. CDR3 DNA: TGTGCCAGCCAGTTAGCCCAAACGGTCATATATTTT. Residues: CASQLAQTVIYF.

The chain joins TRBV5-6 to TRBJ1-6, with D hard to call. The CDR3 runs to 18 residues. Trimming removed 0 bases at V and 0 bases at J, with 13 bases between. CDR1 is SGHDT, CDR2 YYEEEE, per germline. The CDR3 DNA sequence: TGTGCCAGCAGCTTGGCCGGCGAAGGGAGCTCCTATAATTCACCCCTCCACTTT. Amino acid sequence: CASSLAGEGSSYNSPLHF.

The genes are TRBV11-3 and TRBJ1-1, with a possible D match to TRBD1 (5 bases). The CDR3 runs 13 residues. The V gene lost 2 bases and the J gene lost 4 bases, with 8 bases spanning the gap. Germline V gene sequence: CDR1 SGHNT, CDR2 YENEEA. The CDR3 DNA is TGTGCCAGCAGCTTAATGGGGGGCACTGAAGCTTTCTTT. Translating it yields CASSLMGGTEAFF.

This CDR3 is CASRLNEAFF. CDR3 nucleotide sequence: TGTGCCAGCAGACTTAATGAAGCTTTCTTT. The chain carries TRBV7-9 and TRBJ1-1; D is uncertain. This CDR3 spans 10 amino acids. Trimming removed 6 bases from V and 7 bases from J, with 6 bases in between. Germline V CDR1 and CDR2: SEHNR, FQNEAQ (reference sequence).

The chain uses TRBV27 and TRBJ1-5; 7 positions agree with TRBD1. Germline CDR1 and CDR2: MNHEY and SMNVEV (reference sequence). The CDR3 is 19 amino acids. V was clipped by 6 bases and J by 0 bases; unmatched bases: 17. The CDR3: CASSPYGPGQVYSNQPQHF. CDR3 coding DNA: TGTGCCAGCAGCCCTTACGGACCAGGACAGGTTTATAGCAATCAGCCCCAGCATTTT.

Comments on this clone: Other nucleotide sequences from this sample produce the same CDR3. The chain employs TRBV11-2 and TRBJ1-4; D call uncertain. Looked up from germline, CDR1 is SGHAT and CDR2 is FQNNGV. The CDR3 contains 14 residues. Trimming left V 3 bases short and J 7 bases short, with 12 bases between. CDR3 sequence: CASSLALQSEKLFF. The DNA of the CDR3 is TGTGCCAGCAGCTTGGCCCTACAGAGTGAAAAACTGTTTTTT.

V usage is TRBV11-2 and J usage is TRBJ2-7; perhaps TRBD1 as D (5 bases). Trimming took 5 bases from V and 5 from J, leaving 19 bases between them. Germline lookup yields CDR1 SGHAT and CDR2 FQNNGV. CDR3 size: 15 residues. The CDR3 reads CASSLQWGPINEQYF. The DNA for the CDR3 is TGTGCCAGCAGCCTACAATGGGGCCCCATAAACGAGCAGTACTTC. Based on the CDR3 plus reference TRBV11-2 and TRBJ2-7, the full variable domain is EAGVAQSPRYKIIEKRQSVAFWCNPISGHATLYWYQQILGQGPKLLIQFQNNGVVDDSQLPKDRFSAERLKGVDSTLKIQPAKLEDSAVYLCASSLQWGPINEQYFGPGTRLTVT.

CDR3 DNA sequence: TGCGCCAGCAGCTACGGACTAGCGGGAGGGGCAGAGACCCAGTACTTC. Its protein product is CASSYGLAGGAETQYF. The J gene is TRBJ2-5, the V gene TRBV4-1; 15 nucleotides line up with TRBD2. In germline, CDR1 is MGHRA, CDR2 YSYEKL. V dropped 5 bases and J dropped 4; count of bases not matched to a gene: 5. CDR3 length: 16 amino acids.

The CDR3 loop reads CASSIRGTNEKLFF. The CDR3 nucleotides read TGTGCCAGTAGTATTCGGGGGACTAATGAAAAACTGTTTTTT. The J gene is TRBJ1-4, the V gene TRBV19, with TRBD1 as a possible D gene (5 bases). Deletions cut 3 bases from V and 2 bases from J, with 7 bases between. Germline CDR1 LNHDA, CDR2 SQIVND (reference sequence). The CDR3 sequence is 14 residues long.

This chain's CDR3 is CASSLGMALLNYGYTF. DNA for the CDR3: TGTGCCAGCAGCTTAGGTATGGCATTGCTGAACTATGGCTACACCTTC. The chain links TRBV7-9 to TRBJ1-2; D remains unclear. Germline V gene lookup returns CDR1 SEHNR and CDR2 FQNEAQ (reference sequence). This CDR3 contains 16 residues. V lost 1 base and J lost 2, with 14 bases in between.

This clone was seen only once. The chain carries TRBV2 and TRBJ1-1; 10 bases line up with TRBD1. The CDR3 has 14 amino acids. V trimming: 7 bases; J trimming: 4 bases; junction bases outside the gene matches: 6. CDR1 SNHLY and CDR2 FYNNEI come from the germline V gene. The CDR3 sequence is CASNNRDRGTEAFF. In nucleotides, the CDR3 is TGTGCCAGCAACAACCGGGACAGGGGCACTGAAGCTTTCTTT.

The chain is built from TRBV18 and TRBJ1-1; possible D gene TRBD1, 5 bases. The V and J ends lost 4 bases and 3 bases respectively, with 12 bases between them. The CDR3 covers 14 residues. Germline assignment: CDR1 KGHSH and CDR2 LQKENI. The chain's CDR3 is CASSRGGIDTEAFF. In DNA, the CDR3 is TGTGCCAGCTCACGGGGGGGAATCGACACTGAAGCTTTCTTT. Together with reference TRBV18 and TRBJ1-1, the CDR3 gives the full variable domain: NAGVMQNPRHLVRRRGQEARLRCSPMKGHSHVYWYRQLPEEGLKFMVYLQKENIIDESGMPKERFSAEFPKEGPSILRIQQVVRGDSAAYFCASSRGGIDTEAFFGQGTRLTVV.

The V call is TRBV30, the J call TRBJ1-3; D ambiguous. Germline V gene sequence: CDR1 GTSNPN, CDR2 SVGIG (reference sequence). CDR3 size: 14 residues. V lost 5 bases and J lost 2, with 13 bases in between. Here the CDR3 reads CAWGLLVTGNTIYF. CDR3 bases: TGTGCCTGGGGGCTCTTAGTGACTGGAAACACCATATATTTT.

The J gene is TRBJ2-2, the V gene TRBV7-9, with D uncertain. Trimming took 6 bases from V and 6 from J, leaving 8 bases between them. The CDR3 sequence is 12 residues long. CDR1 is SEHNR, CDR2 FQNEAQ, per germline (reference sequence). The CDR3 protein is CASSTTAGELFF. The CDR3 DNA sequence: TGTGCCAGCAGTACGACCGCCGGGGAGCTGTTTTTT.

This clone was detected once. The chain links TRBV11-2 to TRBJ1-5; TRBD1 might be the D (5 bases). Trimming left V 5 bases short and J 6 bases short, with 20 bases between. This CDR3 is 16 amino acids long. CDR1 is SGHAT, CDR2 FQNNGV, per germline. This CDR3 reads CASSPYSGGSSQPQHF. The CDR3 nucleotides are TGTGCCAGCAGCCCTTATTCGGGGGGATCAAGTCAGCCCCAGCATTTT.

The chain is built from TRBV7-2 and TRBJ2-3, with D hard to call. The V gene's germline CDR1 is SGHTA and CDR2 FQGNSA. CDR3 size: 13 residues. V was trimmed by 1 base and J by 2 bases, leaving 4 bases between them. The DNA of the CDR3 is TGTGCCAGCAGCTTAGGGTACACAGATACGCAGTATTTT. Its translation is CASSLGYTDTQYF.

This clone was observed once. The chain has TRBV28 and TRBJ2-7; D is possibly TRBD2 (6 bases). V dropped 4 bases and J dropped 3 bases, with 10 bases sitting between them. The CDR3 is 13 residues long. The germline V gene encodes CDR1 MDHEN and CDR2 SYDVKM. CDR3 residues: CASSSGLSYEQYF. CDR3 in DNA: TGTGCCAGCAGTTCGGGACTTAGCTACGAGCAGTACTTC.

The chain recombines TRBV28 with TRBJ1-1, with unresolved D. The CDR3 is 15 amino acids. V was cut by 6 bases and J by 0 bases, with 14 bases left in between. Germline V gives CDR1 MDHEN, CDR2 SYDVKM. CDR3: CASSQGVGMNTEAFF. DNA of the CDR3: TGTGCCAGCAGCCAAGGAGTAGGCATGAACACTGAAGCTTTCTTT.

This sequence joins TRBV5-4 and TRBJ1-2; 7 nucleotides align to TRBD1. Germline V CDR1 and CDR2: SGHNT, YYREEE (reference sequence). The CDR3 contains 14 residues. V was clipped by 3 bases and J by 8 bases; unmatched bases: 10. The CDR3 is CASSSDRDGPGYTF. CDR3 coding DNA: TGTGCCAGCAGCTCCGACAGGGACGGGCCGGGCTACACCTTC.